This T cell receptor (beta chain) derives from a study of blood T cell repertoires in COVID-19. Study-wide background: PBMCs, B-cell-depleted T cells, or T cells were the source of the cDNA or gDNA that made up the material.

This clone occurred a few times. V was clipped by 4 bases and J by 4 bases, with 18 bases between them. This CDR3 region has 15 residues. CDR1 and CDR2 from the germline V gene are SGHRS and YFSETQ. Here immunoSEQ multiplex PCR was the method, and the copy in TCRdb shows in-frame clones only, minus some. The sample contains about 150,000 clones, 84% of which appear only once. Sequenced: peripheral blood. J is TRBJ2-7 and V is TRBV5-1; possible D gene TRBD2, 6 bases. This TCR derives from a man between 18 and 35 years old with active or convalescent COVID-19. This CDR3 reads CASSPDGASAYEQYF. CDR3 nucleotide sequence: TGCGCCAGCAGCCCTGATGGAGCTAGCGCTTACGAGCAGTACTTC.